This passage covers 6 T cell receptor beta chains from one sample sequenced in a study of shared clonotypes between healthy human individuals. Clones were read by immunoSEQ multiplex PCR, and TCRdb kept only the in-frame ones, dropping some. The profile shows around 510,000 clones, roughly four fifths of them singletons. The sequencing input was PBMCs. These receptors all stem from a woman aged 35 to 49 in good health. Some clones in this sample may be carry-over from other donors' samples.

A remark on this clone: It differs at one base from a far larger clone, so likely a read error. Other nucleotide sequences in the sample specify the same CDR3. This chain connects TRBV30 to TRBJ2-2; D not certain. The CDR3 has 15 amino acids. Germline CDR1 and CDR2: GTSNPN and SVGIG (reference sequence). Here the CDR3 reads CAWSVKPRDTGELFF. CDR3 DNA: TGTGCATGGAGTGTAAAACCCCGGGACACCGGGGAGCTGTTTTTT. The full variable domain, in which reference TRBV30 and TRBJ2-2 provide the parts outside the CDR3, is SQTIHQWPATLVQPVGSPLSLECTVEGTSNPNLYWYRQAAGRGLQLLFYSVGIGQISSEVPQNLSASRPQDRQFILSSKKLLLSDSGFYLCAWSVKPRDTGELFFGEGSRLTVL.

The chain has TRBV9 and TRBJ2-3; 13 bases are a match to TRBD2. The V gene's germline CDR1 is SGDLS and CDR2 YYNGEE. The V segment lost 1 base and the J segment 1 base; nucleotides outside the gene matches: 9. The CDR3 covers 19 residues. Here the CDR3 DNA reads TGTGCCAGCAGCGTATATGGGACTAGCGGGATTCGGGGCACAGATACGCAGTATTTT. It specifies CASSVYGTSGIRGTDTQYF.

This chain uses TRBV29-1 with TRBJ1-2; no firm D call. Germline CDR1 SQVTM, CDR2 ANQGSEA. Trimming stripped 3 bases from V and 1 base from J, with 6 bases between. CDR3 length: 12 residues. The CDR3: CSVDGFNYGYTF. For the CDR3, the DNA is TGCAGCGTTGACGGTTTTAACTATGGCTACACCTTC.

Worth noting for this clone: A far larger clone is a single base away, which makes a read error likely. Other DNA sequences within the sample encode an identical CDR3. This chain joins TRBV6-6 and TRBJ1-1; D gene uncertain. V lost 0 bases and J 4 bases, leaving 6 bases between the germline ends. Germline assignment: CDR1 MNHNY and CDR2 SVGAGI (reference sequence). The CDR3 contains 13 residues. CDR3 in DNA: TGTGCCAGCAGTTACTCCATCAGCACTGAAGCTTTCTTT. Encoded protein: CASSYSISTEAFF.

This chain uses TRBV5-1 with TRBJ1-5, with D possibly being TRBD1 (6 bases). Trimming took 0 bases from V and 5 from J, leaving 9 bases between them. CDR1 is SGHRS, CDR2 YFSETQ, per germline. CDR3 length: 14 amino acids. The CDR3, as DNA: TGCGCCAGCAGCTTGGAGGCAGGGGATCAGCCCCAGCATTTT. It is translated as CASSLEAGDQPQHF.

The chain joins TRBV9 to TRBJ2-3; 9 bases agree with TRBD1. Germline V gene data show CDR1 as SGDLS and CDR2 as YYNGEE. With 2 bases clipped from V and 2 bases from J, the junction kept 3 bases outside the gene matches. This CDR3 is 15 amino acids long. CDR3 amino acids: CASSVGTGITDTQYF. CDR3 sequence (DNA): TGTGCCAGCAGCGTCGGGACAGGGATCACAGATACGCAGTATTTT.